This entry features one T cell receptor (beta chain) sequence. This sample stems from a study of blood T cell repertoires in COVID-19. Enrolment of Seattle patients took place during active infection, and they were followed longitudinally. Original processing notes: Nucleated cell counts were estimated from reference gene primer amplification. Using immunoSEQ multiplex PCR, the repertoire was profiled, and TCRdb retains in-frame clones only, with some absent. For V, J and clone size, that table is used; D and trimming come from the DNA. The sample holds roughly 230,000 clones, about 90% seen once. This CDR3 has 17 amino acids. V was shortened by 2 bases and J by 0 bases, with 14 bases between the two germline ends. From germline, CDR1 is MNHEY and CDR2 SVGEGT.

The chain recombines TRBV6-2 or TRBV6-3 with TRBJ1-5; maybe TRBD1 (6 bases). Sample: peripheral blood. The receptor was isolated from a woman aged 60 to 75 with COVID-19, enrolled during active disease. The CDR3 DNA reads TGTGCCAGCAGTTACCCCCGCCAGGGGCCTAGCAATCAGCCCCAGCATTTT. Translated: CASSYPRQGPSNQPQHF.